This is a list of T cell receptor beta chains from one sample in a study of cytomegalovirus exposure and HLA in healthy donors. Sequenced by immunoSEQ multiplex PCR; TCRdb stores in-frame clones only, minus some. Among some 130,000 clones, 70% were seen once, and the ten largest hold under 2.5%. The specimen sequenced was PBMCs. These receptors all come from a woman in her sixties in good health and CMV-seropositive. Each CDR3 is given with its conserved first and last residue. A D gene is named only where the DNA matches it firmly. Size values are once, few and many counts, or a class for expanded clones, and some rows have none.

cdr3_aa j_call v_call d_call clone_size
CASSLVTAPIGYTF TRBJ1-2 TRBV28 - few
CASSLGHSSGANVLTF TRBJ2-6 TRBV5-1 - -
CASSLDIPGYTF TRBJ1-2 TRBV5-8 - -
CASSWTGGADGGYTF TRBJ1-2 TRBV5-4 TRBD1 -
CASSLGQGGLGGYTF TRBJ1-2 TRBV28 TRBD1 -
CASNGGLAGGNEQFF TRBJ2-1 TRBV25-1 TRBD2 -
CASSESTGGPGFNEQFF TRBJ2-1 TRBV10-2 TRBD2 -
CASSWDKPLNTEAFF TRBJ1-1 TRBV2 - -
CASRTGPNYGYTF TRBJ1-2 TRBV2 TRBD1 -
CASKQLDRGVTGELFF TRBJ2-2 TRBV4-1 TRBD1 -
CASSARLLAGVRGYTF TRBJ1-2 TRBV2 - -